The 15 T cell receptor beta chains given below trace back to one sample, sequenced in a study of T cells in Graves' hyperthyroidism and ophthalmopathy. TCR beta CDR3 sequences were amplified from RNA transcripts. The HTBI primer set served for first-round RT-PCR of the TCR CDR3. From the multiplex PCR reads, TCRdb called clonotypes with MiXCR, one entry per CDR3 protein. The sample consists of 490,000 or so distinct CDR3 sequences, about 16% of them appearing once. The material sequenced was blood. These receptors all come from a woman in her 30s with Graves' ophthalmopathy.

This clonotype was counted only a few times. This chain links TRBV12-3 or TRBV12-4 with TRBJ2-1; tentative D call: TRBD2 (5 bases). CDR3 length: 14 amino acids. Trimming cost V 3 bases and J 7 bases, with 13 bases left between them. CDR3 nucleotides: TGTGCCAGCAGTTTTGGGAGCCGAGGGAATGAGCAGTTCTTC. Amino acids: CASSFGSRGNEQFF.

A few counts support this clonotype. This chain connects TRBV24-1 to TRBJ2-6, with D possibly matching TRBD1 (6 bases). Germline CDR1 and CDR2: KGHDR and SFDVKD. Trimming took 11 bases from V and 4 from J, leaving 11 bases between them. This CDR3 has 13 amino acids. The CDR3 nucleotides are TGTGCCATTACAGGGCCCGGGGCCAACGTCCTGACTTTC. It yields the protein CAITGPGANVLTF.

About this clonotype itself: With a much larger clone just one base away, this may be a read error. The chain uses TRBV30 and TRBJ2-1; unclear D gene. Germline CDR1 and CDR2: GTSNPN and SVGIG (reference sequence). The CDR3 sequence is 12 residues long. This CDR3 is CARSAGIKRQFF. The DNA for the CDR3 is TGTGCCCGGAGTGCTGGGATTAAGAGGCAGTTCTTC.

This clonotype was counted only a few times. This chain joins TRBV10-1 and TRBJ2-7; 8 bases are shared with TRBD1. After removal of 6 bases from V and 2 bases from J, the junction contained 3 bases not matched to a gene. The CDR3 extends over 13 amino acids. Germline values: CDR1 WNHNN, CDR2 SYGVQD (reference sequence). The CDR3 reads CASSGQGTYEQYF. CDR3 bases: TGCGCCAGCAGCGGACAGGGAACCTACGAGCAGTACTTC.

The V gene is TRBV20-1, the J gene TRBJ2-3; the D gene is possibly TRBD2 (6 bases). The CDR3 is 15 residues long. The V gene lost 3 bases and the J gene lost 4 bases, with 17 bases spanning the gap. Germline V CDR1 and CDR2: DFQATT, SNEGSKA (reference sequence). The CDR3 region has the DNA TGCAGTGCTAGGGGAGGCCGGGGTGACGCAGATACGCAGTATTTT. Protein sequence: CSARGGRGDADTQYF.

In regard to this clonotype: A read error is possible here, since a much larger clone lies one base away. The chain uses TRBV28 and TRBJ2-7, with TRBD1 as a possible D gene (7 bases). Trimming took 4 bases from V and 0 from J, leaving 13 bases between them. The CDR3 has 15 amino acids. Germline values: CDR1 MDHEN, CDR2 SYDVKM. CDR3 sequence: CASSSGTAGSYEQYF. CDR3 bases: TGTGCCAGCAGTTCCGGGACAGCGGGCTCCTACGAGCAGTACTTC.

This clonotype was observed at least ten times. The chain couples TRBV27 to TRBJ2-1, with D perhaps assigned TRBD1 or TRBD2 (6 bases each). The V gene lost 5 bases and the J gene lost 1 base, with 12 bases spanning the gap. CDR1 MNHEY and CDR2 SMNVEV come from the germline V gene (reference sequence). The CDR3 runs to 15 residues. The CDR3 reads CASSLQGGSYNEQFF. CDR3 coding DNA: TGTGCCAGCAGTCTCCAAGGGGGGTCCTACAATGAGCAGTTCTTC.

The chain is built from TRBV4-1 and TRBJ2-7, with 9 bases aligning to TRBD1. Per the germline V gene, CDR1 is MGHRA and CDR2 is YSYEKL. V lost 2 bases, J lost 2 bases, and 4 bases stayed unmatched. CDR3 size: 15 residues. The CDR3 is CASSQTGTGTYEQYF. The CDR3 DNA reads TGCGCCAGCAGCCAAACCGGGACAGGGACCTACGAGCAGTACTTC.

This chain links TRBV5-6 with TRBJ2-7; D unclear. CDR1 is SGHDT, CDR2 YYEEEE, per germline. Trimming left V 0 bases short and J 5 bases short, with 9 bases between. This CDR3 has 13 amino acids. CDR3 in amino acids: CASSLGGGNEQYF. DNA for the CDR3: TGTGCCAGCAGCTTGGGAGGTGGCAACGAGCAGTACTTC.

This sequence joins TRBV6-1 and TRBJ2-7; 10 bases fit TRBD1. The CDR3 is made up of 15 amino acids. Trimming removed 6 bases from V and 6 bases from J; junction bases left unmatched: 11. Germline assignment: CDR1 MNHNS and CDR2 SASEGT. CDR3: CASRTGTGDASEQYF. CDR3 sequence (DNA): TGTGCCAGCAGGACCGGGACAGGGGACGCCAGCGAGCAGTACTTC.

This clonotype was picked up many times. J is TRBJ2-5 and V is TRBV24-1; 9 bases map to TRBD2. V dropped 4 bases and J dropped 3; count of bases not matched to a gene: 11. This CDR3 spans 17 amino acids. Germline loops: CDR1 KGHDR, CDR2 SFDVKD. The CDR3 DNA reads TGTGCCACCAGTGAGGCCCCGGGACTAGCAATCAAAGAGACCCAGTACTTC. It is translated as CATSEAPGLAIKETQYF.

The rearrangement links TRBV6-2 or TRBV6-3 to TRBJ2-6; D is tentatively TRBD1 or TRBD2 (5 bases each). The CDR3 contains 20 residues. V shed 6 bases and J shed 0 bases, with 24 bases lying between them. Germline V gene sequence: CDR1 MNHEY, CDR2 SVGEGT. The CDR3 DNA reads as TGTGCCAGCAGGGGCCCCTCGGGACCCCAGGGATACTCTGGGGCCAACGTCCTGACTTTC. Translating gives CASRGPSGPQGYSGANVLTF.

This clonotype showed up many times. The chain combines TRBV20-1 with TRBJ2-7; a weak D match, TRBD1 (6 bases). The CDR3 loop spans 15 amino acids. V was shortened by 0 bases and J by 7 bases, with 19 bases between the two germline ends. CDR1 and CDR2 from the germline V gene are DFQATT and SNEGSKA (reference sequence). CDR3 sequence reads: CSARDWTDIAGEQYF. The CDR3 DNA follows: TGCAGTGCTAGAGATTGGACAGATATAGCTGGGGAGCAGTACTTC.

This clonotype was observed a handful of times. The chain is built from TRBV3-1 and TRBJ2-2, with 9 bases matching TRBD2. V shed 3 bases and J 0 bases; nucleotides not matched to a gene: 5. Per the germline V gene, CDR1 is LGHDT and CDR2 is YNNKEL (reference sequence). The CDR3 has 17 amino acids. The CDR3 spells CASSHLIAGANTGELFF. For the CDR3, the DNA is TGTGCCAGCAGCCACCTAATAGCGGGAGCGAACACCGGGGAGCTGTTTTTT. The entire variable domain, with the rest obtained from reference TRBV3-1 and TRBJ2-2, is as follows: DTAVSQTPKYLVTQMGNDKSIKCEQNLGHDTMYWYKQDSKKFLKIMFSYNNKELIINETVPNRFSPKSPDKAHLNLHINSLELGDSAVYFCASSHLIAGANTGELFFGEGSRLTVL.

This chain uses TRBV28 with TRBJ2-1; 14 bases match TRBD2. The CDR3 totals 17 residues. Trimming took 5 bases from V and 5 from J; bases not matched to a gene: 8. In germline, CDR1 is MDHEN, CDR2 SYDVKM. The CDR3 coding sequence is TGTGCCAGCAGTCTGGGGACTAGCGGGAGTATACACAATGAGCAGTTCTTC. This codes for CASSLGTSGSIHNEQFF. Combining the CDR3 with reference TRBV28 and TRBJ2-1 gives the whole variable domain DVKVTQSSRYLVKRTGEKVFLECVQDMDHENMFWYRQDPGLGLRLIYFSYDVKMKEKGDIPEGYSVSREKKERFSLILESASTNQTSMYLCASSLGTSGSIHNEQFFGPGTRLTVL.